The sample holds a few counts of the clone carrying this T cell receptor beta chain. What it binds is unknown. The authors ran a second PCR of about 6 to 11 cycles using a sample-barcoded 5' primer and a J-beta primer mix. Each CDR3 protein is one row after TCRdb ran MiXCR on the 5' RACE reads. The sample records hundreds of thousands of distinct CDR3 sequences, under 25% being singletons. The data originate from a study of blood T cells in healthy people across ages. Study in general: About one barcoded TCR beta cDNA was captured per two T cells.

In germline, CDR1 is SGHRS, CDR2 YFSETQ. Losses at the gene ends were 4 bases for V and 1 base for J; bases not matched to a gene: 20. The CDR3 contains 21 residues. Regarding the study as a whole: Strong correlation was found linking TCR beta diversity to naive T cell percentage. Per million T cells, the diversity of TCR beta decreased roughly linearly as age advanced.

The specimen sequenced was blood. The sequence derives from a man between 70 and 80 years old in good health. The V call is TRBV5-1, the J call TRBJ2-5; 12 bases fit TRBD2. CDR3 region: CASSPPPSLAGGLMVQETQYF. CDR3 in DNA: TGCGCCAGCAGCCCTCCCCCTTCCCTAGCGGGAGGGCTGATGGTCCAAGAGACCCAGTACTTC.